This TCR beta chain appears in the sequencing data of a study of CD8 T cells in ankylosing spondylitis. This clonotype was detected only a few times. The antigen is undetermined. Study-wide findings and caveats: In the blood and synovial fluid of reactive arthritis, some motif variants had been previously reported. Matched ankylosing spondylitis synovial fluid reportedly showed significant enrichment of disease-linked clones.

Trimming at V came to 0 bases and at J to 7 bases, leaving 1 base not matched to a gene. In germline, CDR1 is SGDLS, CDR2 YYNGEE. The CDR3 has 13 amino acids. Quantitative 5'-RACE with molecular barcodes generated TCR beta libraries. Using its own MiXCR run on the 5' RACE reads, TCRdb lists one record per CDR3 protein. The table has 250,000 or so distinct CDR3 sequences, over 9.5% seen once. The sequenced sample was blood, either unsorted or a sorted T cell fraction (not recorded which). This rearrangement joins TRBV9 to TRBJ2-1, with 7 bases matching TRBD1. This TCR derives from a male donor with ankylosing spondylitis or in good health (not recorded which). The CDR3 DNA reads TGTGCCAGCAGCGTAGAACAGGGGAATGAGCAGTTCTTC. It codes for CASSVEQGNEQFF.